This entry concerns a single TCR beta chain. No antigen is known for it. Per-base qualities were not stored, and no clone one base away is much larger. The germline V gene (reference sequence) supplies CDR1 MNHNY and CDR2 SVGAGI. Counted from cysteine to phenylalanine, this CDR3 has 14 amino acids. The entry retains the CDR3 DNA only, 42 bases that are in frame from base 1. At the junction V is shortened by 0 bases and J by 6 bases, with 12 bases in between. The sample's treatment or condition, from its label and the paper: oral pan-JAK inhibitor, 5-10 mg twice daily. Lesional scalp punch biopsies and peripheral blood were obtained from alopecia areata patients. PBMCs were separated by density centrifugation and stained for CD3, CD4 and CD8, after which CD4+ and CD8+ T cells were sorted on a FACSAria. The sample comes from a study of CD8+ T cells in alopecia areata (dated by TCRdb to the late 2010s). A note on the overall study: Treated patients were enrolled in an open-label pilot trial of oral tofacitinib, 5 to 10 mg twice daily, for moderate-to-severe alopecia areata. Patients received tofacitinib for 6 to 18 months and were then followed off drug for 6 months to check for delayed response and recurrence. Scalp clonality was compared among normal scalp (n=4), patchy alopecia areata scalp (n=8), and alopecia totalis/universalis scalp (n=8). Disease severity in treated patients was measured with the SALT score, which quantifies the percentage of affected scalp surface area. Scalp tissue and sorted CD4+ and CD8+ peripheral blood T cells from patchy and totalis/universalis alopecia areata patients and from healthy controls were covered by human TCRbeta sequencing. TCRbeta CDR3 regions were amplified by immunoSEQ multiplex PCR using 35 Vbeta forward and 13 Jbeta reverse primers. The RNA source kit depended on sample type: the PAXgene miRNA kit for fixed scalp, the miRNeasy kit for PBMCs, and the RNeasy kit for mouse skin. Biopsies were taken from tofacitinib-treated patients at baseline and again at 4 and 24 weeks into treatment, and several of those patients also had a later scalp biopsy. The study used high-throughput TCRbeta sequencing to examine T cell clonal expansion in alopecia areata, in both the C3H/HeJ mouse model and human patients. Findings and caveats that apply to the study as a whole: Compared with normal scalp, lesional scalp, particularly in alopecia totalis/universalis, had higher clonality and more expanded CD8+ clones, which suggests antigenic drive. The treated cohort was small, with a single nonresponder, so links between baseline CD8+ expansion and response need larger studies. Shared TCR sequences between patients were less evident than in mice, which may be partly attributable to HLA diversity in the patient population. Tofacitinib significantly decreased scalp clonality and the number of expanded CD8+ clones among the top 100 scalp clones. Many expanded lesional clones were found to persist in scalp and blood during tofacitinib treatment, and relapse after treatment cessation may be partly explained by this persistence. Resident alphabeta T cells in normal human skin are also sequenced, complicating scalp TCR repertoire analysis, unlike mouse skin dominated by gammadelta T cells.

The library relied on the immunoSEQ multiplex PCR assay. RNA was extracted from all samples and reverse transcribed into cDNA as template for TCR sequencing. SuperScript III was used for first-strand cDNA synthesis, primed with a 2:1 mix of oligo-dT and random hexamers. A synthetic immune receptor repertoire was used to gauge amplification bias, and whatever bias remained was removed computationally. The paper's data handling went like this. Raw reads were preprocessed to remove errors, and CDR3 was defined according to IMGT conventions as the region from the conserved cysteine to phenylalanine. Clonality was calculated as 1 minus Shannon entropy normalized by log2 of the number of productive unique TCRs. Whether scalp clones were CD4 or CD8 was inferred by matching scalp TCRbeta sequences against CD4 and CD8 repertoires sorted from blood. In TCRdb, the immuneACCESS table is reduced to in-frame sequences with V and J assigned. These tables do not hold every clone; where another copy was compared, an unresolved V gene accounts for under half, and the others remain unexplained. The D gene and trimming were derived from the DNA, and the V and J assignments and clone size from that table. This sample is represented by some 190,000 clones; approximately 49% of them were singletons. The ten most abundant clones make up about a tenth of the sample.

The clonotype comes from a human donor with alopecia areata. Recombination linked TRBV6-6 to TRBJ2-7; the D gene is perhaps TRBD2, from 5 matching bases. Sequences were derived from CD8+ T cells sorted from blood, sampled around week 52, from a patient treated with tofacitinib. The CDR3: CASSYSMEDREQYF. The sequence in DNA is TGTGCCAGCAGTTACTCGATGGAGGACCGCGAGCAGTACTTC.